This TCR beta chain came from a study of blood T cell repertoires in COVID-19. Study-level information: T cells, B-cell-depleted T cells, or PBMCs provided the cDNA or gDNA that served as material.

J lost 7 bases, V lost 0 bases, and 8 bases had no gene match. The CDR3 totals 16 residues. Germline CDR1 MNHEY, CDR2 SVGAGI. Original data processing: Estimated nucleated cell counts came from reference gene primer amplification. Method: immunoSEQ multiplex PCR; TCRdb's copy keeps in-frame clones and lacks some. D and trimming were read from the DNA, whereas the V and J calls and clone size are those reported in that table. The table has about 300,000 clones, approximately 83% seen once; the top ten hold under 2.5%. The sequencing input was PBMCs or T cells enriched from blood (not recorded which). The rearrangement joins TRBV6-5 to TRBJ2-1, with 8 bases that match TRBD2. This clonotype was obtained from a man aged 25-40 years who had recovered from COVID-19. The CDR3 DNA reads TGTGCCAGCAGTTACTCTTTAGCGGGGATGGGGAATGAGCAGTTCTTC. It codes for CASSYSLAGMGNEQFF.